This entry concerns a single TCR beta chain. The V and J ends lost 8 bases and 8 bases respectively, with 13 bases between them. Germline-derived CDR1 and CDR2 are SEHNR and FQNEAQ (reference sequence). This CDR3 has 13 residues. These data come from a study of spatial heterogeneity in lung cancer. Study in general: Available follow-up PBMC samples, collected a median of around 2 years post-resection, were sequenced.

MiXCR, run by TCRdb on the 5' RACE reads, gives a single entry per CDR3 protein. The sample lists around 45,000 distinct CDR3 sequences, approximately 22% occurring once. As to time point: blood at routine non-recurrence follow-up after resection. Researchers sequenced whole RNA taken from tumor, nontumor lung or frozen PBMC without sorting. This sequence was found in a female donor with early-stage non-small cell lung cancer. The sample consisted of PBMCs, taken at follow-up. The gene calls are TRBV7-9 and TRBJ1-6; the D gene is possibly TRBD1 (5 bases). In DNA, the CDR3 is TGTGCCAGCTCAAACACCAGGGATTCACCCCTCCACTTT. It is translated as CASSNTRDSPLHF.